What follows are 30 T cell receptor beta chains derived from one specimen sequenced in a study of cytomegalovirus exposure and HLA in healthy donors. 13 Jbeta primers and 60 Vbeta primers were used for the PCR. Generated by immunoSEQ multiplex PCR, the TCRdb table keeps only in-frame clones and is missing some. The sample carries over 100,000 clones, approximately 70% recorded once. The sequenced sample was PBMCs. All receptors derive from a woman aged 25 to 39 in good health and CMV-seronegative.

The chain has TRBV14 and TRBJ1-1; tentatively, D is TRBD1 (5 bases). This CDR3 comprises 13 residues. V gave up 5 bases and J gave up 6 bases, with 13 bases separating them. Germline V lookup: CDR1 SGHDN, CDR2 FVKESK. The CDR3 DNA reads as TGTGCCAGCAGCTCTCAGGGAAATGCTGAAGCTTTCTTT. This translates into CASSSQGNAEAFF.

This rearrangement joins TRBV6-6 to TRBJ1-3, with a tentative D call TRBD1 (5 bases). Between the trimmed V and J ends, which lost 6 bases and 0 bases, there was a span of 12 bases. The germline V gene has CDR1 MNHNY and CDR2 SVGAGI (reference sequence). The CDR3 length is 15 residues. This chain's CDR3 is CASSLQAPSGNTIYF. Written as DNA, the CDR3 is TGTGCCAGCAGCCTACAGGCCCCCTCTGGAAACACCATATATTTT.

The chain has TRBV29-1 and TRBJ1-1, with a tentative D call TRBD1 (6 bases). There are 13 residues in the CDR3. The germline V and J ends were trimmed by 7 bases and 2 bases, with 14 bases remaining between them. CDR1 and CDR2 from the germline V gene are SQVTM and ANQGSEA. The CDR3 spells CSASLGGNTEAFF. The CDR3 nucleotides read TGCAGCGCGTCCCTAGGGGGAAACACTGAAGCTTTCTTT. Full variable domain (rest looked up from reference TRBV29-1 and TRBJ1-1): SAVISQKPSRDICQRGTSLTIQCQVDSQVTMMFWYRQQPGQSLTLIATANQGSEATYESGFVIDKFPISRPNLTFSTLTVSNMSPEDSSIYLCSASLGGNTEAFFGQGTRLTVV.

The rearrangement uses TRBV6-7 and TRBJ2-5; TRBD2 matches at 8 bases. TRBV6-7 has ORF status, its function being uncertain. The CDR3 has 14 residues. The V segment lost 0 bases and the J segment 3 bases; nucleotides outside the gene matches: 0. The CDR3 DNA reads as TGTGCCAGCAGTTACTCGACTAGCGAAGAGACCCAGTACTTC. Translating gives CASSYSTSEETQYF.

This clone has just a few counts. The chain carries TRBV6-6 and TRBJ1-5; D unresolved. Germline V CDR1 and CDR2: MNHNY, SVGAGI (reference sequence). V lost 5 bases and J lost 0, with 5 bases in between. The CDR3 totals 13 residues. The CDR3 loop is CASSLNSNQPQHF. CDR3 nucleotide sequence: TGTGCCAGCAGTCTAAATAGCAATCAGCCCCAGCATTTT.

The chain carries TRBV4-2 and TRBJ2-7, with 11 bases lining up with TRBD1. The CDR3 is 17 residues long. From germline, CDR1 is LGHNA and CDR2 YNFKEQ. The V gene end was trimmed by 5 bases and the J gene end by 2 bases; junction bases not matched to a gene: 11. The CDR3 loop is CASSVQTGGQGAYEQYF. CDR3 DNA sequence: TGTGCCAGCAGCGTCCAGACTGGGGGACAGGGGGCCTACGAGCAGTACTTC.

This chain uses TRBV30 with TRBJ2-5, with unresolved D. The CDR3 extends over 12 amino acids. Trimming took 4 bases from V and 3 from J, leaving 9 bases between them. The germline CDR1 and CDR2 sequences are GTSNPN and SVGIG (reference sequence). Here the CDR3 reads CAWTPNKETQYF. The DNA for the CDR3 is TGTGCCTGGACCCCCAACAAAGAGACCCAGTACTTC.

The rearrangement uses TRBV5-1 and TRBJ1-2, with no clear D. The germline V gene has CDR1 SGHRS and CDR2 YFSETQ. This CDR3 has 15 amino acids. Trimming cost V 1 base and J 6 bases, with 16 bases left between them. The CDR3 sequence: CASSLTGGNSDGYTF. In nucleotides, the CDR3 is TGCGCCAGCAGCTTGACGGGCGGGAACAGCGATGGCTACACCTTC. Filled out from reference TRBV5-1 and TRBJ1-2, the complete variable domain reads KAGVTQTPRYLIKTRGQQVTLSCSPISGHRSVSWYQQTPGQGLQFLFEYFSETQRNKGNFPGRFSGRQFSNSRSEMNVSTLELGDSALYLCASSLTGGNSDGYTFGSGTRLTVV.

This rearrangement joins TRBV27 to TRBJ1-1; 9 nucleotides align to TRBD1. This CDR3 has 16 residues. Germline assignment: CDR1 MNHEY and CDR2 SMNVEV (reference sequence). The V and J ends lost 6 bases and 8 bases, in that order; junction bases with no gene match: 16. For the CDR3, the DNA is TGTGCCAGCAGAAAAACCGGGACAGGGAGTTTAAAGGAAGCTTTCTTT. Its protein product is CASRKTGTGSLKEAFF.

Only a few counts were recorded for this clone. The V call is TRBV7-9, the J call TRBJ2-2; D unclear. V dropped 10 bases and J dropped 5 bases, with 8 bases sitting between them. Germline V gene data show CDR1 as SEHNR and CDR2 as FQNEAQ (reference sequence). CDR3 length: 11 amino acids. The CDR3 sequence: CATPPTGELFF. The CDR3 DNA sequence: TGTGCCACCCCCCCAACCGGGGAGCTGTTTTTT.

Only one count was recorded for this clone. This chain connects TRBV19 to TRBJ1-3; D remains ambiguous. V was pared by 5 bases and J by 0 bases, with 11 bases between. Looked up from germline, CDR1 is LNHDA and CDR2 is SQIVND (reference sequence). This CDR3 is 15 amino acids long. CDR3: CASSLGVRSGNTIYF. CDR3 sequence (DNA): TGTGCCAGTAGTCTCGGAGTCCGCTCTGGAAACACCATATATTTT.

This rearrangement joins TRBV5-1 to TRBJ1-2, with TRBD1 matching over 9 bases. This CDR3 region has 16 residues. Germline V lookup: CDR1 SGHRS, CDR2 YFSETQ. The ends lost 0 bases at V and 4 bases at J; junction bases unmatched: 7. CDR3 loop: CASSLATDRGSYGYTF. CDR3 DNA: TGCGCCAGCAGCTTGGCCACCGACAGGGGGAGCTATGGCTACACCTTC. Based on the CDR3 plus reference TRBV5-1 and TRBJ1-2, the full variable domain is KAGVTQTPRYLIKTRGQQVTLSCSPISGHRSVSWYQQTPGQGLQFLFEYFSETQRNKGNFPGRFSGRQFSNSRSEMNVSTLELGDSALYLCASSLATDRGSYGYTFGSGTRLTVV.

The chain recombines TRBV5-1 with TRBJ2-2; D is perhaps TRBD2 (6 bases). Germline CDR1 SGHRS, CDR2 YFSETQ. V was clipped by 5 bases and J by 2 bases, with 10 bases between them. The CDR3 runs 14 residues. DNA of the CDR3: TGCGCCAGCAGTGCGGGGATAAACACCGGGGAGCTGTTTTTT. It encodes CASSAGINTGELFF.

This clone was seen more than once but under ten times. CDR3 region: CASSIGTGVNEQFF. CDR3 in DNA: TGTGCCAGCAGCATTGGGACAGGGGTCAATGAGCAGTTCTTC. The chain combines TRBV5-5 with TRBJ2-1; 10 bases agree with TRBD1. The J segment lost 6 bases and the V segment lost 4 bases, leaving 4 bases of the junction unmatched. The length of the CDR3 is 14 residues. The germline CDR1 and CDR2 sequences are SGHKS and YYEKEE (reference sequence).

The rearrangement joins TRBV15 to TRBJ1-4; D gene uncertain. With 6 bases removed from V and 7 bases from J, the gap between germline ends came to 18 bases. This CDR3 comprises 15 residues. Germline CDR1 is LNHNV and CDR2 is YYDKDF (reference sequence). CDR3 coding DNA: TGTGCCACCAGGGGGTGGGCGGGAGGAGGTGAAAAACTGTTTTTT. It translates to CATRGWAGGGEKLFF.

This clone was seen just once. The chain couples TRBV7-2 to TRBJ1-1; D possibly corresponds to TRBD1 (5 bases). With 3 bases removed from V and 11 bases from J, the gap between germline ends came to 16 bases. The CDR3 runs 13 residues. The germline CDR1 and CDR2 sequences are SGHTA and FQGNSA. In DNA form, the CDR3 reads TGTGCCAGCAGCTTTAAGGACACCCGGGTGGCTTTCTTT. Its translation is CASSFKDTRVAFF.

The chain combines TRBV6-6 with TRBJ1-1, with a tentative D call TRBD1 (5 bases). This CDR3 is 13 amino acids long. Germline V gives CDR1 MNHNY, CDR2 SVGAGI (reference sequence). V shed 6 bases and J shed 1 base, with 9 bases lying between them. The CDR3 reads CASSAQENTEAFF. The CDR3 nucleotides are TGTGCCAGCAGCGCACAGGAGAACACTGAAGCTTTCTTT.

The chain recombines TRBV9 with TRBJ2-6; TRBD2 is a possible D gene (5 bases). This CDR3 has 19 residues. The germline gives CDR1 SGDLS, CDR2 YYNGEE. V was shortened by 0 bases and J by 0 bases, with 16 bases between the two germline ends. CDR3 amino acids: CASSVGLQPEVSGANVLTF. The CDR3 nucleotides read TGTGCCAGCAGCGTAGGACTACAGCCGGAGGTCTCTGGGGCCAACGTCCTGACTTTC.

The V and J genes are TRBV5-1 and TRBJ2-1; TRBD2 is a possible D gene (6 bases). The germline V and J ends were trimmed by 2 bases and 0 bases, with 12 bases remaining between them. The CDR3 has 16 amino acids. Germline CDR1 is SGHRS and CDR2 is YFSETQ. Written as DNA, the CDR3 is TGCGCCAGCAGCTTAGGACGGGAGCCCTCCTACAATGAGCAGTTCTTC. Its translation: CASSLGREPSYNEQFF. Filled out from reference TRBV5-1 and TRBJ2-1, the complete variable domain reads KAGVTQTPRYLIKTRGQQVTLSCSPISGHRSVSWYQQTPGQGLQFLFEYFSETQRNKGNFPGRFSGRQFSNSRSEMNVSTLELGDSALYLCASSLGREPSYNEQFFGPGTRLTVL.

The chain recombines TRBV30 with TRBJ2-3, with TRBD2 matching over 7 bases. The germline gives CDR1 GTSNPN, CDR2 SVGIG (reference sequence). The CDR3 sequence is 13 residues long. The V segment lost 3 bases and the J segment 6 bases; nucleotides outside the gene matches: 6. The CDR3 DNA sequence: TGTGCCTGGAGCAGCGGGGCAGGGGATACGCAGTATTTT. It specifies CAWSSGAGDTQYF.

The V gene is TRBV6-1, the J gene TRBJ2-7; the match to TRBD2 covers 11 bases. J gave up 7 bases and V 4 bases, and 12 bases lay outside the gene matches. Germline V gives CDR1 MNHNS, CDR2 SASEGT. The CDR3 runs to 16 residues. The CDR3 loop reads CASSGITTSGKREQYF. DNA for the CDR3: TGTGCCAGCAGTGGTATTACGACTAGCGGGAAAAGGGAGCAGTACTTC.

V and J are TRBV29-1 and TRBJ2-6; possibly TRBD2 for D (5 bases). The CDR3 consists of 13 residues. From germline, CDR1 is SQVTM and CDR2 ANQGSEA. V was clipped by 6 bases and J by 1 base, with 7 bases between them. In nucleotides, the CDR3 is TGCAGCGTGAGGGATTCTGGGGCCAACGTCCTGACTTTC. Its translation is CSVRDSGANVLTF. Combining the CDR3 with reference TRBV29-1 and TRBJ2-6 gives the whole variable domain SAVISQKPSRDICQRGTSLTIQCQVDSQVTMMFWYRQQPGQSLTLIATANQGSEATYESGFVIDKFPISRPNLTFSTLTVSNMSPEDSSIYLCSVRDSGANVLTFGAGSRLTVL.

This clone was observed a handful of times. The CDR3: CASGHTSANEKLFF. The CDR3 DNA reads TGTGCCAGCGGTCATACCTCGGCTAATGAAAAACTGTTTTTT. The genes are TRBV5-6 and TRBJ1-4; D unclear. This CDR3 spans 14 amino acids. The germline V gene has CDR1 SGHDT and CDR2 YYEEEE. The germline V and J ends were trimmed by 7 bases and 3 bases, with 13 bases remaining between them.

The gene calls are TRBV29-1 and TRBJ1-2; 10 nucleotides match TRBD1. This CDR3 is built from 12 residues. The J segment lost 8 bases and the V segment lost 7 bases, leaving 7 bases of the junction unmatched. Germline V gene data show CDR1 as SQVTM and CDR2 as ANQGSEA. In nucleotides, the CDR3 is TGCAGCGCCGGTGGGACAGGGGACGGCTACACCTTC. It specifies CSAGGTGDGYTF.

As concerns this clone: The same CDR3 can be traced to other DNA sequences in this sample. V and J are TRBV6-5 and TRBJ1-2, with 8 bases lining up with TRBD1. CDR3 size: 15 residues. The J segment lost 2 bases and the V segment lost 0 bases, leaving 2 bases of the junction unmatched. CDR1 and CDR2 from the germline V gene are MNHEY and SVGAGI. CDR3 nucleotide sequence: TGTGCCAGCAGTTACTCCCGGACAGGGAACTATGGCTACACCTTC. Encoded protein: CASSYSRTGNYGYTF.

The V gene is TRBV5-1, the J gene TRBJ1-1; D not certain. V lost 2 bases to trimming and J lost 0 bases, with 11 bases between them. The CDR3 sequence is 15 residues long. Germline V gene data show CDR1 as SGHRS and CDR2 as YFSETQ. This CDR3 is CASSFRIDMNTEAFF. The CDR3 coding sequence is TGCGCCAGCAGCTTCAGGATAGACATGAACACTGAAGCTTTCTTT.

The gene calls are TRBV11-2 and TRBJ2-7, with TRBD1 matching over 7 bases. The CDR3 has 16 amino acids. J was trimmed by 0 bases and V by 5 bases; bases with no gene match: 10. Germline V gives CDR1 SGHAT, CDR2 FQNNGV. The chain's CDR3 is CASSRVGQTISYEQYF. The DNA for the CDR3 is TGTGCCAGCAGCCGAGTGGGACAGACCATCTCCTACGAGCAGTACTTC.

The rearrangement links TRBV30 to TRBJ1-1; the D is unclear. The V and J ends lost 0 bases and 12 bases respectively, with 11 bases between them. This CDR3 spans 11 amino acids. The germline V gene has CDR1 GTSNPN and CDR2 SVGIG (reference sequence). CDR3 sequence: CAWSVTPVPFF. The CDR3 DNA reads as TGTGCCTGGAGTGTGACACCCGTCCCTTTCTTT. The variable domain in full, with the rest retrieved from reference TRBV30 and TRBJ1-1, is SQTIHQWPATLVQPVGSPLSLECTVEGTSNPNLYWYRQAAGRGLQLLFYSVGIGQISSEVPQNLSASRPQDRQFILSSKKLLLSDSGFYLCAWSVTPVPFFGQGTRLTVV.

This clone turned up a few times. The V and J genes are TRBV29-1 and TRBJ2-3; TRBD1 matches 10 bases. V lost 7 bases, J lost 2 bases, and 9 bases stayed unmatched. The CDR3 length is 15 residues. Germline CDR1 is SQVTM and CDR2 is ANQGSEA. DNA of the CDR3: TGCAGCGCGCCATCCGGGACAGGGGACACAGATACGCAGTATTTT. As protein: CSAPSGTGDTDTQYF.

The chain joins TRBV5-6 to TRBJ2-7; D gene unclear. The CDR3 length is 13 residues. CDR1 SGHDT and CDR2 YYEEEE come from the germline V gene. V lost 0 bases, J lost 6 bases, and 10 bases lay in between. DNA for the CDR3: TGTGCCAGCAGCTTGGTTAGGCAGGCCGAGCAGTACTTC. Translated: CASSLVRQAEQYF. Full variable domain (missing parts from reference TRBV5-6 and TRBJ2-7): DAGVTQSPTHLIKTRGQQVTLRCSPKSGHDTVSWYQQALGQGPQFIFQYYEEEERQRGNFPDRFSGHQFPNYSSELNVNALLLGDSALYLCASSLVRQAEQYFGPGTRLTVT.